This TCR beta chain appears in the sequencing data of a study of blood T cell repertoires in COVID-19. Study context: Samples of COVID-19 (acute and convalescent) were obtained from the United States, Italy and Spain.

Sequencing used immunoSEQ multiplex PCR; TCRdb keeps in-frame clones, though not all of them. The table has approximately 160,000 clones, 75% to 90% seen once. Germline assignment: CDR1 LGHNA and CDR2 YSLEER. V was trimmed by 0 bases and J by 2 bases, leaving 11 bases between them. The CDR3 is 15 residues long. This clonotype was sampled from a woman aged 60 to 75 with acute or convalescent COVID-19. This rearrangement joins TRBV4-3 to TRBJ2-7; D unresolved. Sequencing was performed on peripheral blood. The CDR3 DNA sequence: TGCGCCAGCAGCCAAGATCCTGGGCTTACCTACGAGCAGTACTTC. Its protein product is CASSQDPGLTYEQYF.